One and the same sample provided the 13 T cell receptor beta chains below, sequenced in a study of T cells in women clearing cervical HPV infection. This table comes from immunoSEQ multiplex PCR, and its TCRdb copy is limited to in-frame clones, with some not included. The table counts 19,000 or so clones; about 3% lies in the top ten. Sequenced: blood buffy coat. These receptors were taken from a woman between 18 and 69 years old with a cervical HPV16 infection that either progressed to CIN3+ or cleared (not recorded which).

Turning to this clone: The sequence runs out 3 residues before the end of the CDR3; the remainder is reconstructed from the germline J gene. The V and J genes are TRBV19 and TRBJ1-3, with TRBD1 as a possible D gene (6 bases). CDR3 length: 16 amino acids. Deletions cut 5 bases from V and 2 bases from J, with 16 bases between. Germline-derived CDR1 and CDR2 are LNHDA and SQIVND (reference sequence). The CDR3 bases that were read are TGTGCCAGTAGTCCCGGACAGCCTCACACTGGAAACACC. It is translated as CASSPGQPHTGNT. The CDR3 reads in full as CASSPGQPHTGNTIYF.

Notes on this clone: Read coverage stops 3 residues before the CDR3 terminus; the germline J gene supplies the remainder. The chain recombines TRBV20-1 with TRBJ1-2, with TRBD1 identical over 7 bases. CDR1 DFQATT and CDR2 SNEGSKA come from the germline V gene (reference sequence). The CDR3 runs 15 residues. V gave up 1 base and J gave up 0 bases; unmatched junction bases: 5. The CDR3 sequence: CSARAPGQTNYGYTF. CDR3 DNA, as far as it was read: TGCAGTGCTAGAGCTCCGGGACAGACTAACTATGGC.

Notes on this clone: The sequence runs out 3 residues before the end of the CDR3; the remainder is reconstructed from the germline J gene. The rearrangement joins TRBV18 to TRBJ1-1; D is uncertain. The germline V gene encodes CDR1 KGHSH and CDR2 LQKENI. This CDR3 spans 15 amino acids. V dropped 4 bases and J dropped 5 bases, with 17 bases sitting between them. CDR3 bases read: TGTGCCAGCTCACTCGTCAGGAGGTTGTGGACTGAA. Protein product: CASSLVRRLWTE. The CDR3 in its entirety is CASSLVRRLWTEAFF.

The CDR3: CSAEGSPGGGYTDTQYF. Incomplete CDR3 DNA: TGCAGTGCTGAGGGGTCCCCGGGCGGGGGCTACACAGATACG. The chain employs TRBV20-1 and TRBJ2-3; D is possibly TRBD2 (7 bases). The read ends 3 residues shy of where the CDR3 ends; the end is completed using the germline J gene. The CDR3 is 17 residues long. The germline V gene has CDR1 DFQATT and CDR2 SNEGSKA (reference sequence). Trimming left V 5 bases short and J 2 bases short, with 23 bases between.

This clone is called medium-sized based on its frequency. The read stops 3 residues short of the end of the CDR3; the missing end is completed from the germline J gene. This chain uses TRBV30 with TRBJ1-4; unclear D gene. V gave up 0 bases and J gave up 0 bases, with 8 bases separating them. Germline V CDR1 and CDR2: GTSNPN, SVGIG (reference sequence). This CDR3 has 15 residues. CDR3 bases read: TGTGCCTGGAGTGTTATCGGTGCAACTAATGAAAAA. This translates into CAWSVIGATNEK. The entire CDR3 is CAWSVIGATNEKLFF.

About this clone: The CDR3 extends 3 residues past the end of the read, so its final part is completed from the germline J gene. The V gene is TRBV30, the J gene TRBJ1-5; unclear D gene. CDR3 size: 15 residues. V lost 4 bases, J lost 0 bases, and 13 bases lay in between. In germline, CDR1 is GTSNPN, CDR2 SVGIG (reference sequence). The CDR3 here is CAWKRADYSNQPQHF. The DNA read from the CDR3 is TGTGCCTGGAAGAGGGCTGATTATAGCAATCAGCCC.

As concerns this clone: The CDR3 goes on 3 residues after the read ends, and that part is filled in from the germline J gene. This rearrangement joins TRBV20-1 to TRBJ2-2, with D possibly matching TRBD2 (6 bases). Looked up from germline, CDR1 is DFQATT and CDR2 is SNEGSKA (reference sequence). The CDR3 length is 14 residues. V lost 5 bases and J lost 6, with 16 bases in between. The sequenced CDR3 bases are TGCAGTGCTTTCGGGGGTGGTGGAGCCGGGGAG. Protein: CSAFGGGGAGE. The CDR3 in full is CSAFGGGGAGELFF.

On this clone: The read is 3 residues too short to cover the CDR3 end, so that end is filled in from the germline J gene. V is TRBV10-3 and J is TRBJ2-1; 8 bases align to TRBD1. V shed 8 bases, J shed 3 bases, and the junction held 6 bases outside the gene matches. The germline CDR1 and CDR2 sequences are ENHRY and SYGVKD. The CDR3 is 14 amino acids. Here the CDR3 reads CAISSGQGYNEQFF. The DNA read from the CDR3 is TGTGCCATCTCCTCCGGACAGGGCTACAATGAG.

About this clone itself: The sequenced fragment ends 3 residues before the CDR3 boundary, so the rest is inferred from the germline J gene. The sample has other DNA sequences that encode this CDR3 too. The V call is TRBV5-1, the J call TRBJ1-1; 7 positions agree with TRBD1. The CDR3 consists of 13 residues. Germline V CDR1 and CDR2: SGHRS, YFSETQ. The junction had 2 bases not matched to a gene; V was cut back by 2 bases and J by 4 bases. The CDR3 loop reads CASSLSGGTEAFF. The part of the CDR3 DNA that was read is TGCGCCAGCAGCTTATCAGGGGGCACTGAA.

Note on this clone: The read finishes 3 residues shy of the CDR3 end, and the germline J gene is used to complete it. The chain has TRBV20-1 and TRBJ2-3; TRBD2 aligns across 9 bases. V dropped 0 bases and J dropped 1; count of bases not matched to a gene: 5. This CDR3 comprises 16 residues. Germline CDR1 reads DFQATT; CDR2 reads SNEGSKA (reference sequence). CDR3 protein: CSARDAGGPGTDTQYF. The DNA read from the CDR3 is TGCAGTGCTAGAGATGCGGGGGGGCCAGGCACAGATACG.

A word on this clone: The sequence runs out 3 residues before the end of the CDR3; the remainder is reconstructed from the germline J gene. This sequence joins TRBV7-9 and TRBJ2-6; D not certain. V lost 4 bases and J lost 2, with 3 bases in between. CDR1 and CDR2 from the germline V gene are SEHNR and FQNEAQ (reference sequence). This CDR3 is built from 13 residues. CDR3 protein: CASSSAGANVLTF. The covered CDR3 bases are TGTGCCAGCAGCTCCGCTGGGGCCAACGTC.

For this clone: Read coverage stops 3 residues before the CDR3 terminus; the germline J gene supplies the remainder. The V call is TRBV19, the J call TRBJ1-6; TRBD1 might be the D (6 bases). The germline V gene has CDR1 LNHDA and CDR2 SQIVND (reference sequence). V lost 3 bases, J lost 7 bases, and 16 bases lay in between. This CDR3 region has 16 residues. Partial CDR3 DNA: TGTGCCAGTAGTATCTCCTACACAGGGAACAATTCACCC. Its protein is CASSISYTGNNSP. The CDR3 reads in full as CASSISYTGNNSPLHF.

The DNA read from the CDR3 is TGCGCCAGCAGCTTACGAGAGGGCGGGGAG. Its translation: CASSLREGGE. The complete CDR3 reads CASSLREGGELFF. This chain links TRBV5-1 with TRBJ2-2; the D gene is possibly TRBD2 (5 bases). Sequencing ends 3 residues short of the CDR3 end; the germline J gene provides the rest. The V gene's germline CDR1 is SGHRS and CDR2 YFSETQ. Trimming took 2 bases from V and 7 from J, leaving 9 bases between them. The CDR3 spans 13 residues.